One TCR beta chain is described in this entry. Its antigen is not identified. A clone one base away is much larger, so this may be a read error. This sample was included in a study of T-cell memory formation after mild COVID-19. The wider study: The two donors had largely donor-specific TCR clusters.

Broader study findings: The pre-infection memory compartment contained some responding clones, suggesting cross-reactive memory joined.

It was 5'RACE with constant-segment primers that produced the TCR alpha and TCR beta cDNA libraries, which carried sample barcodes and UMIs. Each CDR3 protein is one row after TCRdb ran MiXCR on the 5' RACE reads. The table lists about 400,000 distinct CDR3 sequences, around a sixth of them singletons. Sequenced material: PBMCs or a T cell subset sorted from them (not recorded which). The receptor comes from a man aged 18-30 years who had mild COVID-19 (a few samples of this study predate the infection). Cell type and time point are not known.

CDR3: CASRGTGSTDTQYF. DNA of the CDR3: TGTGCCAGCAGGGGGACAGGGTCCACAGATACGCAGTATTTT. The chain uses TRBV6-2 or TRBV6-3 and TRBJ2-3; 9 nucleotides match TRBD1. Germline assignment: CDR1 MNHEY and CDR2 SVGEGT. V gave up 6 bases and J gave up 2 bases; unmatched junction bases: 3. This CDR3 comprises 14 residues.